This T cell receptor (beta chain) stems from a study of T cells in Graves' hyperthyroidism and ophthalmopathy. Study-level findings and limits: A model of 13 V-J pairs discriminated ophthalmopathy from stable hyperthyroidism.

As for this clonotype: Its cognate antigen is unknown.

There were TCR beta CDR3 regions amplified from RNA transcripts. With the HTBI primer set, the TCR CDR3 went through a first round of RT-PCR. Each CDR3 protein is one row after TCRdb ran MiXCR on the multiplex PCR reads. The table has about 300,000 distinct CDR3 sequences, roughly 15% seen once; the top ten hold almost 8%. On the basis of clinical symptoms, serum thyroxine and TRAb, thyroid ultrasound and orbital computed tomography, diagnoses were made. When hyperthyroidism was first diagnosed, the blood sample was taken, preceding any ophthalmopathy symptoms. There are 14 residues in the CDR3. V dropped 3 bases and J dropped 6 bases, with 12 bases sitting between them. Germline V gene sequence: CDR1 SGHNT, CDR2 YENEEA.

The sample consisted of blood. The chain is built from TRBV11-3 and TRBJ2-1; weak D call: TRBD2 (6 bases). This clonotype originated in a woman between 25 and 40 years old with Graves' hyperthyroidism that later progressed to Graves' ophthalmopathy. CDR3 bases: TGTGCCAGCAGCTTGGGCCAGGAGGGCAATGAGCAGTTCTTC. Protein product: CASSLGQEGNEQFF. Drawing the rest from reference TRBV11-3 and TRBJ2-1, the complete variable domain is EAGVVQSPRYKIIEKKQPVAFWCNPISGHNTLYWYLQNLGQGPELLIRYENEEAVDDSQLPKDRFSAERLKGVDSTLKIQPAELGDSAVYLCASSLGQEGNEQFFGPGTRLTVL.